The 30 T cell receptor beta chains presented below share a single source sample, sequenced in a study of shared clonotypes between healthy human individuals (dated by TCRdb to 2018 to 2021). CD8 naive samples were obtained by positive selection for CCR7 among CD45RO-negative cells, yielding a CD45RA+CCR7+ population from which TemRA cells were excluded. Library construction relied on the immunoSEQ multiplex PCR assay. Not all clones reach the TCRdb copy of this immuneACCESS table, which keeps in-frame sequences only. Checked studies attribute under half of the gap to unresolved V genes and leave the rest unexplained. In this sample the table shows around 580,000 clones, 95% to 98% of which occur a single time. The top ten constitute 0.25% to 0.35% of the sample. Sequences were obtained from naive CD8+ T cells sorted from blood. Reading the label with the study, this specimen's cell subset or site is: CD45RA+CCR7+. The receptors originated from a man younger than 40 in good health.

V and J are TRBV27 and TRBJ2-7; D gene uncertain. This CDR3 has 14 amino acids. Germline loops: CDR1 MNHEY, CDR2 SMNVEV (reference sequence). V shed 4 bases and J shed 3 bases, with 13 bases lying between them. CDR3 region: CASSSYDINYEQYF. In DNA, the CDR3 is TGTGCCAGCAGTTCCTATGACATCAACTACGAGCAGTACTTC.

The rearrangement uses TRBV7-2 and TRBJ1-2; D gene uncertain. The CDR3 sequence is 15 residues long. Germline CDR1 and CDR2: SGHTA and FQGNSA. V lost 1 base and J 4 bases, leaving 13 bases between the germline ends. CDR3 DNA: TGTGCCAGCAGCTTAGTTGGGCAGGCATTCTATGGCTACACCTTC. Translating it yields CASSLVGQAFYGYTF.

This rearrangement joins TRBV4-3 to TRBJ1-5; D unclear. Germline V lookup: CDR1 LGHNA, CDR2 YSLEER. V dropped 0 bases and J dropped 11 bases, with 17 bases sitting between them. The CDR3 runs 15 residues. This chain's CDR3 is CASSQDGERNVTQHF. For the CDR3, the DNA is TGCGCCAGCAGCCAAGATGGAGAGCGGAATGTTACCCAGCATTTT.

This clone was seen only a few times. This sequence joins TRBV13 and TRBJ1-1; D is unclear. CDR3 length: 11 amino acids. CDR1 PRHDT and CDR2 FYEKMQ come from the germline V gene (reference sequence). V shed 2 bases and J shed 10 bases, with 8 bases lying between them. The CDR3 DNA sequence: TGTGCCAGCAGCTTACACCCGAGAGCTTTCTTT. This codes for CASSLHPRAFF.

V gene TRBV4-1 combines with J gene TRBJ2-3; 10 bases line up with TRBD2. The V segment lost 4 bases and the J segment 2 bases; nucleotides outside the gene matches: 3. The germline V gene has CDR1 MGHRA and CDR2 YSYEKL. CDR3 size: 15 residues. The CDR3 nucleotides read TGCGCCAGCAGCCTGACTAGCGGGTCCACAGATACGCAGTATTTT. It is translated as CASSLTSGSTDTQYF.

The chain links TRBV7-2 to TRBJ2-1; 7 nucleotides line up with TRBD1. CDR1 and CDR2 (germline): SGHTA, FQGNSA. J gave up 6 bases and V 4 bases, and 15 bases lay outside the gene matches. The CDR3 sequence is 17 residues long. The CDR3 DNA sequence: TGTGCCAGCAGCTGGGCTCCGGGACAGCCGATTCCCAATGAGCAGTTCTTC. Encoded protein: CASSWAPGQPIPNEQFF.

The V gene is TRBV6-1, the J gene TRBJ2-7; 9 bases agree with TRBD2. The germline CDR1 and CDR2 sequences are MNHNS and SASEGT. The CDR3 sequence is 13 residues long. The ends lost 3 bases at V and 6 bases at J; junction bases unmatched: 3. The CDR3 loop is CASSELREGEQYF. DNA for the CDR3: TGTGCCAGCAGTGAGTTGCGGGAGGGCGAGCAGTACTTC.

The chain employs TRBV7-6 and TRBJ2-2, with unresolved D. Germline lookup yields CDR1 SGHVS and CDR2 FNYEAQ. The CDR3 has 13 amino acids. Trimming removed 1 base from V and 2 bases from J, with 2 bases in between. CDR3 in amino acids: CASSLENTGELFF. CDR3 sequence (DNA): TGTGCCAGCAGCTTAGAAAACACCGGGGAGCTGTTTTTT.

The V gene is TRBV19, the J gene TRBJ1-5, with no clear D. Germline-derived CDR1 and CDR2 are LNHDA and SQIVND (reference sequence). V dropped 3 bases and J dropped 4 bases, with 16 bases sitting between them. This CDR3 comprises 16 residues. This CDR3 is CASSMGARRPNQPQHF. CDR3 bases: TGTGCCAGTAGTATGGGCGCTAGACGGCCGAATCAGCCCCAGCATTTT.

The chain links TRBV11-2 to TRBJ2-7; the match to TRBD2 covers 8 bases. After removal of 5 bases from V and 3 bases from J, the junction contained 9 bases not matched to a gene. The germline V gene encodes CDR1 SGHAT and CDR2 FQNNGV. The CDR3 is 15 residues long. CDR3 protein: CASSPLLAGLYEQYF. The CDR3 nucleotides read TGTGCCAGCAGCCCCCTTTTAGCGGGGCTCTACGAGCAGTACTTC.

Written as DNA, the CDR3 is TGCGCCAGCAGCTTAAGCAGCGGTGGGGACTACGAGCAGTACTTC. Translated: CASSLSSGGDYEQYF. This chain links TRBV5-1 with TRBJ2-7; possibly TRBD2 for D (5 bases). Per the germline V gene, CDR1 is SGHRS and CDR2 is YFSETQ. Trimming pared 2 bases from V and 3 bases from J, leaving 15 bases between. The CDR3 length is 15 residues.

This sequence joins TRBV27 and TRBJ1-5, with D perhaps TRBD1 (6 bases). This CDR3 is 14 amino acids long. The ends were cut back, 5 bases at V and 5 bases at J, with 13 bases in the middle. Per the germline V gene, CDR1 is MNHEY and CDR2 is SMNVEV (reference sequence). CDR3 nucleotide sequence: TGTGCCAGCAGTCCCGCCGGACAGTATCAGCCCCAGCATTTT. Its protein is CASSPAGQYQPQHF.

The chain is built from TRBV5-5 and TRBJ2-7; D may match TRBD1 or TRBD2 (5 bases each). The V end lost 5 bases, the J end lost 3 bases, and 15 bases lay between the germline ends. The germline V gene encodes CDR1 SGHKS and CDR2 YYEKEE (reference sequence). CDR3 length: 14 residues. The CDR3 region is CASSYTGTYYEQYF. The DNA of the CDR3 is TGTGCCAGCAGTTATACCGGGACGTACTACGAGCAGTACTTC.

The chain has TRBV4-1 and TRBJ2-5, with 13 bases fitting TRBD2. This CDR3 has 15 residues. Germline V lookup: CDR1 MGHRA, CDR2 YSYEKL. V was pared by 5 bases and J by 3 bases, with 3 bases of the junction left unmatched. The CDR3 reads CASSELAGGEETQYF. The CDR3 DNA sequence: TGCGCCAGCAGCGAACTAGCGGGAGGGGAAGAGACCCAGTACTTC.

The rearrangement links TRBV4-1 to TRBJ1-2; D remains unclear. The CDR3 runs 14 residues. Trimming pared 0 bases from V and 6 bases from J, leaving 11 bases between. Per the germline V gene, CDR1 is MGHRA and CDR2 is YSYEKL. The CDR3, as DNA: TGCGCCAGCAGCCAAGATGTGGCTCTGGATGGCTACACCTTC. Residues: CASSQDVALDGYTF.

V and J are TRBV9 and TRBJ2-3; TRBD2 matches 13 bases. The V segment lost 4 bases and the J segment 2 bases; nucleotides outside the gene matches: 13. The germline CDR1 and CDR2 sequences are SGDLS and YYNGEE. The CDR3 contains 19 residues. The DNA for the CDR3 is TGTGCCAGCAGCCCCTCTTGGGGGACTAGCGGGGACTACACAGATACGCAGTATTTT. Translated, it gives CASSPSWGTSGDYTDTQYF.

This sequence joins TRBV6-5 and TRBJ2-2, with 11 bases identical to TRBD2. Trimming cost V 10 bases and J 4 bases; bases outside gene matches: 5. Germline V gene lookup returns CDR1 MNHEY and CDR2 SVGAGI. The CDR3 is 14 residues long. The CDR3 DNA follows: TGTGCCACCTCGGGACTAGCGGCCACCGGGGAGCTGTTTTTT. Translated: CATSGLAATGELFF.

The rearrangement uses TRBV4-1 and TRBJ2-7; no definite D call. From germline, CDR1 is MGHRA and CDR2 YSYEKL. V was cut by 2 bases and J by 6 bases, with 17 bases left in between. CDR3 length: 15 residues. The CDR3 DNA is TGCGCCAGCAGCCAAAGTAGGGATCCCTGGAGCGAGCAGTACTTC. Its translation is CASSQSRDPWSEQYF.

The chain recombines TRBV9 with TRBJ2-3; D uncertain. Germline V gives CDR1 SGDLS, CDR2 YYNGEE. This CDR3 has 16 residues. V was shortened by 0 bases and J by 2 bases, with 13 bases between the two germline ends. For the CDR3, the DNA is TGTGCCAGCAGCGTAGGAGTGGCGGATACCACAGATACGCAGTATTTT. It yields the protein CASSVGVADTTDTQYF.

CDR3 DNA: TGTGCCAGCAACCGTGGACAGAACTACGAGCAGTACTTC. Translated: CASNRGQNYEQYF. The J gene is TRBJ2-7, the V gene TRBV2, with a weak D call TRBD1 (6 bases). There are 13 residues in the CDR3. In germline, CDR1 is SNHLY, CDR2 FYNNEI. V lost 7 bases and J lost 3, with 13 bases in between.

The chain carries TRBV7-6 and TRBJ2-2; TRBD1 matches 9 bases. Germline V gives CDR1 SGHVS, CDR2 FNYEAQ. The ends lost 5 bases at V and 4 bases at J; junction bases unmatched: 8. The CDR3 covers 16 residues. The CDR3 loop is CASSPSRTGVTGELFF. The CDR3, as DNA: TGTGCCAGCAGCCCTAGCCGGACAGGGGTCACCGGGGAGCTGTTTTTT.

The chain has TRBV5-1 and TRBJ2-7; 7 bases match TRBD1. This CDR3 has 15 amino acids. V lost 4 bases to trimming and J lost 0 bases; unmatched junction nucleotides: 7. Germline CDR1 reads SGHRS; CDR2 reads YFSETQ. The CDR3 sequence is CASSQSTGNSYEQYF. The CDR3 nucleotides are TGCGCCAGCAGCCAATCGACAGGGAACTCCTACGAGCAGTACTTC.

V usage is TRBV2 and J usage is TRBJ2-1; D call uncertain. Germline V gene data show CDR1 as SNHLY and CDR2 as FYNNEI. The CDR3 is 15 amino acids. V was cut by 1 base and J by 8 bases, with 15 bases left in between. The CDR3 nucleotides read TGTGCCAGCAGTGAAGGCTACGGACCATCAGATGAGCAGTTCTTC. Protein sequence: CASSEGYGPSDEQFF.

The CDR3, as DNA: TGTGCCAGCATCAGGAACACCGGGGAGCTGTTTTTT. Translated: CASIRNTGELFF. This chain links TRBV7-9 with TRBJ2-2; no firm D call. Germline CDR1 and CDR2: SEHNR and FQNEAQ (reference sequence). The germline V and J ends were trimmed by 7 bases and 1 base, with 4 bases remaining between them. The CDR3 is made up of 12 amino acids.

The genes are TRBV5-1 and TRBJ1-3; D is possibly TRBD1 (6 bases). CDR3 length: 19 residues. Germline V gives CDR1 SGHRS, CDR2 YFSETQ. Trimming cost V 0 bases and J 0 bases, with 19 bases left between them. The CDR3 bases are TGCGCCAGCAGCTTGGCTGGGGACAAAACTTTAAACTCTGGAAACACCATATATTTT. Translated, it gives CASSLAGDKTLNSGNTIYF.

CDR3 bases: TGTGCCTCCCCCGATAGGGTTATGGGTAGATATGGCTACACCTTC. Protein product: CASPDRVMGRYGYTF. The chain carries TRBV30 and TRBJ1-2; D unclear. The CDR3 runs 15 residues. In germline, CDR1 is GTSNPN, CDR2 SVGIG (reference sequence). Trimming pared 7 bases from V and 5 bases from J, leaving 23 bases between.

CDR3 nucleotide sequence: TGCGCCAGCAGCCAAGATTTGACTAGCGGGAGTTACGAGCAGTACTTC. Amino acids: CASSQDLTSGSYEQYF. The chain carries TRBV4-1 and TRBJ2-7; 12 positions match TRBD2. Germline V gene sequence: CDR1 MGHRA, CDR2 YSYEKL. Germline trimming cut 0 bases from V and 4 bases from J; bases unmatched to any gene: 4. The CDR3 sequence is 16 residues long.

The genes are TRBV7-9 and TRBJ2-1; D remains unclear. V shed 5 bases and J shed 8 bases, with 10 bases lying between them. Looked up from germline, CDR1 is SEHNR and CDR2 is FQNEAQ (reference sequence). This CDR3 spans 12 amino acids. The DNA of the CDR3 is TGTGCCAGCAGCAGGGTCTTGGATGAGCAGTTCTTC. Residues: CASSRVLDEQFF. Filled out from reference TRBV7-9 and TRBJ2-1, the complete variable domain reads DTGVSQNPRHKITKRGQNVTFRCDPISEHNRLYWYRQTLGQGPEFLTYFQNEAQLEKSRLLSDRFSAERPKGSFSTLEIQRTEQGDSAMYLCASSRVLDEQFFGPGTRLTVL.

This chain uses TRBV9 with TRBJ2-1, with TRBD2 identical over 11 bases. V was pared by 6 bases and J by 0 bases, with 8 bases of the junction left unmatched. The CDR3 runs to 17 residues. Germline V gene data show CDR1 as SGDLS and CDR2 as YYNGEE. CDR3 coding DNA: TGTGCCAGCACCAAAGGGACTAGCGGCAGCTCCTACAATGAGCAGTTCTTC. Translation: CASTKGTSGSSYNEQFF.

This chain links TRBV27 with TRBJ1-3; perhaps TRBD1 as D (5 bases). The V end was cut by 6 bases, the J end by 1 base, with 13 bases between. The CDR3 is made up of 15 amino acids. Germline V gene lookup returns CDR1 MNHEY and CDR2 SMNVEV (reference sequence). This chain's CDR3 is CASRTLGASGNTIYF. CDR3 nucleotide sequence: TGTGCCAGCAGAACGCTTGGGGCATCTGGAAACACCATATATTTT.